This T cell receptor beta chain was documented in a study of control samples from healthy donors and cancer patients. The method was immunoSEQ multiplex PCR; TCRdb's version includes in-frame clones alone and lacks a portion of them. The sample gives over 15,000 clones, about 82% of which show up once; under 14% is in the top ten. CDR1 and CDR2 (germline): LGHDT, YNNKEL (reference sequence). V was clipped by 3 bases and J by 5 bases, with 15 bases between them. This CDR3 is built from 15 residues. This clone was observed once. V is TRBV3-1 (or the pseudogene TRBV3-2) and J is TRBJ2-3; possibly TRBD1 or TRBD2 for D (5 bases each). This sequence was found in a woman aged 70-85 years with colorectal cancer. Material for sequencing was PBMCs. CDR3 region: CASSHTGTAGDTQYF. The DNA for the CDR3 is TGTGCCAGCAGCCACACCGGGACCGCGGGAGATACGCAGTATTTT.